This T cell receptor beta chain was captured in a study of CD8 T cells in ankylosing spondylitis. TCR beta libraries were made by quantitative 5'-RACE with molecular barcodes. TCRdb passed the 5' RACE reads through MiXCR, listing each CDR3 protein once. Here the sample spans some 140,000 distinct CDR3 sequences, roughly 8% being singletons. The J segment lost 6 bases and the V segment lost 4 bases, leaving 3 bases of the junction unmatched. CDR1 and CDR2 (germline): SGHTA, FQGNSA. This CDR3 is 13 amino acids long. Study results and limitations: A TCR beta motif made of 7 to 9 highly homologous variants seemed typical of ankylosing spondylitis blood. As reported, disease-linked clones showed significant enrichment in matched ankylosing spondylitis synovial fluid. In peripheral blood, disease-linked CD8+ clones occurred at relatively low frequencies.

About this clonotype: Antigen: not known.

The receptor was derived from a male donor with ankylosing spondylitis. Sequencing was performed on synovial fluid, either unsorted or a sorted T cell fraction (not recorded which). The chain is built from TRBV7-2 and TRBJ1-5, with 7 positions matching TRBD1. CDR3 sequence reads: CASSSTGTQPQHF. As DNA, the CDR3 is TGTGCCAGCAGCTCGACAGGGACTCAGCCCCAGCATTTT.